A selection of T cell receptor beta chains follows, all from one sample in a study of T cell responses to AZD1222 COVID-19 vaccine. The assay was immunoSEQ multiplex PCR, and TCRdb's table has in-frame clones only and misses some. The repertoire consists of 200,000 or so clones, with 85% to 95% occurring once and the leading ten covering under 11%. Sequences were derived from peripheral blood, sampled on day 0 of AZD1222 vaccination. The receptor source for this set is an adult in good health. The CDR3 runs from the conserved cysteine through the conserved F or W. A D gene is named only where the DNA matches it firmly. Where a row states a size, it is once, few, many or the class of an expanded clone; other rows omit it.

j_call,clone_size,cdr3_length,v_call,d_call,cdr3_nt,cdr3_aa
TRBJ1-1,NA,14,TRBV6-5,NA,TGTGCCAGCAGGACCCCTGGGTTTAACACTGAAGCTTTCTTT,CASRTPGFNTEAFF
TRBJ1-3,NA,16,TRBV15,NA,TGTGCCACCAGCAGAGTCGGTCGATTTTACGGAAACACCATATATTTT,CATSRVGRFYGNTIYF
TRBJ1-2,many,14,TRBV18,NA,TGTGCCAGCTCACCAACAGGGCCTGGGGATGGCTACACCTTC,CASSPTGPGDGYTF
TRBJ1-5,once,14,TRBV29-1,NA,TGCAGCGTTGAAGTGGGGGCAGAGGGGCAGCCCCAGCATTTT,CSVEVGAEGQPQHF
TRBJ1-1,NA,14,TRBV12-1,NA,TGTGCCAGCAGCCAATACAGGGTTTCCACTGAAGCTTTCTTT,CASSQYRVSTEAFF
TRBJ2-1,NA,17,TRBV10-2,TRBD2,TGCGCCAGCAGTGAGTCGGGGTTTAGCGGGAGAGGGAATGAGCAGTTCTTC,CASSESGFSGRGNEQFF
TRBJ1-2,NA,12,TRBV7-9,NA,TGTGCCAGCAGCACCCCTAACTATGGCTACACCTTC,CASSTPNYGYTF
TRBJ1-1,NA,15,TRBV27,TRBD1,TGTGCCAGCAGTTTATGGTCCAGGGGGCAAACTGAAGCTTTCTTT,CASSLWSRGQTEAFF
TRBJ2-7,NA,13,TRBV29-1,TRBD2,TGCAGCGTCGCCGGGACTAGCGGTTACGAGCAGTACTTC,CSVAGTSGYEQYF
TRBJ1-1,NA,13,TRBV7-2,NA,TGTGCCAGCAGCTTAGGGGCGGTTGGGGAAGCTTTCTTT,CASSLGAVGEAFF
TRBJ1-2,NA,13,TRBV5-1,TRBD1,TGCGCCAGCAGCCCAAGGACAGGGTCTGGCTACACCTTC,CASSPRTGSGYTF
TRBJ1-2,NA,17,TRBV5-5,NA,TGTGCCAGCAGCTTACGGGTCGAGGGGGACCGTATCTATGGCTACACCTTC,CASSLRVEGDRIYGYTF
TRBJ2-1,NA,11,TRBV5-6,NA,TGTGCCAGCAGAAACTACAATGAGCAGTTCTTC,CASRNYNEQFF
TRBJ1-1,NA,12,TRBV7-9,NA,TGTGCCAGCAGCTTAGTAGGCAGTCAAGCTTTCTTT,CASSLVGSQAFF
TRBJ2-5,NA,14,TRBV11-1,TRBD2,TGTGCCAGCAGTCAGCGGGGGGGAACAGAGACCCAGTACTTC,CASSQRGGTETQYF
TRBJ2-1,NA,14,TRBV27,TRBD2,TGTGCCAGCACCAGCGGGGGGGCCTACAATGAGCAGTTCTTC,CASTSGGAYNEQFF
TRBJ1-2,NA,15,TRBV6-4,TRBD1,TGTGCCAGCAGCCTTTTCGGGACAGTTAACTATGGCTACACCTTC,CASSLFGTVNYGYTF
TRBJ1-4,NA,17,TRBV7-9,TRBD1,TGTGCCAGCAGTTCACCGGGATCTGGACAGGGAAACGAAAAACTGTTTTTT,CASSSPGSGQGNEKLFF
TRBJ1-1,NA,15,TRBV19,NA,TGTGCCAGTAGTCCTACAGGGCAGGAGGGAACTGAAGCTTTCTTT,CASSPTGQEGTEAFF
TRBJ1-1,NA,14,TRBV12-5,NA,TGTGCTAGTGGCGGGACCCGGGGGAACACTGAAGCTTTCTTT,CASGGTRGNTEAFF
TRBJ1-1,NA,13,TRBV5-4,NA,TGTGCCAGTAAAACAGGGCCGAACACTGAAGCTTTCTTT,CASKTGPNTEAFF
TRBJ1-5,NA,13,TRBV19,NA,TGTGCCAGTAGTATCCACTTCCTCGAGCCCCAGCATTTT,CASSIHFLEPQHF
TRBJ1-5,NA,19,TRBV4-3,TRBD1,TGCGCCAGCAGCCAAGATTTGGGACAGTTGGCCCCTAGCAATCAGCCCCAGCATTTT,CASSQDLGQLAPSNQPQHF
TRBJ1-3,NA,14,TRBV10-2,NA,TGCGCCAGCGGGAGAGGGGGCTCTGGAAACACCATATATTTT,CASGRGGSGNTIYF
TRBJ1-5,NA,16,TRBV27,NA,TGTGCCAGCAGTTTAAGAGGGGGTGGGGGCAATCAGCCCCAGCATTTT,CASSLRGGGGNQPQHF
TRBJ2-7,NA,13,TRBV19,TRBD2,TGTGCCAGTAGTATCATAGCGGGATACGAGCAGTACTTC,CASSIIAGYEQYF
TRBJ1-4,NA,14,TRBV5-1,TRBD1,TGCGCCAGCAGCAAGGGACAGAAAAATGAAAAACTGTTTTTT,CASSKGQKNEKLFF
TRBJ1-3,NA,16,TRBV18,NA,TGTGCCAGCTCACCTCCTCTGACCCTTCCTGGAAACACCATATATTTT,CASSPPLTLPGNTIYF